A selection of T cell receptor beta chains follows, all from one sample in a study of blood T cell repertoires in COVID-19. Here immunoSEQ multiplex PCR was the method, and the copy in TCRdb shows in-frame clones only, minus some. In the table there are around 300,000 clones, around nine tenths of which are singletons. Sequencing was carried out using PBMCs or T cells enriched from blood (not recorded which). These receptors came from a woman between 40 and 55 years old who had recovered from COVID-19. The CDR3 runs from the conserved cysteine through the conserved F or W. The order of the fields is V gene, clone size, J gene, D gene, CDR3 DNA, CDR3 protein. A D gene is named only where the DNA matches it firmly. Not every row has a clone size; where given, it reads once, few, many or a size class.

>TRBV28|once|TRBJ2-2|TRBD2
TGTGCCAGCAGTTTAGTTCGCCTAGCGGGAAACACCGGGGAGCTGTTTTTT
CASSLVRLAGNTGELFF
>TRBV7-2|-|TRBJ2-3|-
TGTGCCAGCAGCTCATCCGGGACTGTGACAGATACGCAGTATTTT
CASSSSGTVTDTQYF
>TRBV4-3|-|TRBJ2-3|-
TGCGCCAGCAGCCAACTTTCCGGGAGCGATACGCAGTATTTT
CASSQLSGSDTQYF
>TRBV28|-|TRBJ1-4|TRBD1
TGTGCCAGCAGTTCACCGATAACCCCCGGACAGGGGATTTCAACTAATGAAAAACTGTTTTTT
CASSSPITPGQGISTNEKLFF
>TRBV7-3|-|TRBJ1-2|-
TGTGCCAGCAGCTTCGGGGGAAGCTACGGCTACACCTTC
CASSFGGSYGYTF
>TRBV5-8|-|TRBJ2-5|TRBD2
TGTGCCAGCAGCTTGGGGGGGACTAGCGATATACAAGAGACCCAGTACTTC
CASSLGGTSDIQETQYF
>TRBV18|-|TRBJ1-1|-
TGTGCCAGCTCAAACGGGGGGGACACTGAAGCTTTCTTT
CASSNGGDTEAFF
>TRBV7-3|-|TRBJ2-1|TRBD2
TGTGCCAGCAGCTCACTAGCGGGAGGGCTCAATGAGCAGTTCTTC
CASSSLAGGLNEQFF
>TRBV28|-|TRBJ1-4|TRBD1
TGTGCCAGCATAGGGGGGACAGGGGCAACTAATGAAAAACTGTTTTTT
CASIGGTGATNEKLFF
>TRBV24-1|-|TRBJ2-1|TRBD2
TGTGCCACCAGTGATTTGGCCCACAACCCCCCGGGCGGAGCGGGAGGGCCCTACAATGAGCAGTTCTTC
CATSDLAHNPPGGAGGPYNEQFF
>TRBV29-1|-|TRBJ2-5|-
TGCAGCGTTGGGGGGCGAGGGACGTTAGAGACCCAGTACTTC
CSVGGRGTLETQYF
>TRBV28|-|TRBJ1-1|TRBD1
TGTGCCAGCAGTCCACCGCCGGGACAGAAACTAAACACTGAAGCTTTCTTT
CASSPPPGQKLNTEAFF
>TRBV2|-|TRBJ1-3|-
TGTGCCAGCAGAGACATCTTGGTGGCCGGAAACACCATATATTTT
CASRDILVAGNTIYF
>TRBV5-6|-|TRBJ2-1|TRBD1
TGTGCCAGCAGCTTTCGGGACAGGGGGCATGAGCAGTTCTTC
CASSFRDRGHEQFF
>TRBV30|-|TRBJ1-5|-
TGTGCCTGGAGTGAAGCGCTTTTAAATCAGCCCCAGCATTTT
CAWSEALLNQPQHF
>TRBV2|-|TRBJ2-2|TRBD1
TGTGCCAGCAGTGAAAGCGGGACAGGGTTGATCGGGGAGCTGTTTTTT
CASSESGTGLIGELFF
>TRBV4-2|-|TRBJ2-7|TRBD2
TGTGCCAGCAGCCAAGAAGGGGGTCTAGCGGGAAGCTACGAGCAGTACTTC
CASSQEGGLAGSYEQYF
>TRBV9|once|TRBJ1-6|-
TGTGCCAGCAGCGTAGGACCGGACACTCCGGTTAATTCACCCCTCCACTTT
CASSVGPDTPVNSPLHF
>TRBV28|-|TRBJ1-4|-
TGTGCCAGCAGTGTCACAGGGTCAACTAATGAAAAACTGTTTTTT
CASSVTGSTNEKLFF
>TRBV4-2|-|TRBJ2-2|-
TGTGCCAGCAGCCAAGATCCTCGGGGTACGAACACCGGGGAGCTGTTTTTT
CASSQDPRGTNTGELFF
>TRBV24-1|once|TRBJ2-2|-
TGTGCCACCAGTGATCCCGGGACACTTGCGAACACCGGGGAGCTGTTTTTT
CATSDPGTLANTGELFF
>TRBV9|-|TRBJ1-2|TRBD1
TGTGCCAGCAGCGTGGCGGGACAGGGGGCCTATGGCTACACCTTC
CASSVAGQGAYGYTF
>TRBV28|-|TRBJ2-1|-
TGTGCCAGCAGTTTGTTCCTTAAGCTGGAGCAGTTCTTC
CASSLFLKLEQFF
>TRBV28|-|TRBJ1-2|TRBD1
TGTGCCAGCAGACGCCCGGGACAGGCTAACTATGGCTACACCTTC
CASRRPGQANYGYTF
>TRBV28|-|TRBJ1-5|-
TGTGCCAGCACCCTGGGGGGGTTGGAACAGCCCCAGCATTTT
CASTLGGLEQPQHF
>TRBV19|-|TRBJ2-6|-
TGTGCCAGTACCGAACGGGACTCTGGGGCCAACGTCCTGACTTTC
CASTERDSGANVLTF
>TRBV24-1|-|TRBJ2-6|-
TGTGCCACCAGTGATGGGCCGAGCTCTGGGGCCAACGTCCTGACTTTC
CATSDGPSSGANVLTF
>TRBV3-1/TRBV3-2|-|TRBJ2-5|TRBD2
TGTGCCAGCAGCCAAGGGGGGACTAGCGGGAGTACAGAGACCCAGTACTTC
CASSQGGTSGSTETQYF
>TRBV19|-|TRBJ2-4|TRBD1
TGTGCCAGTAGTATATTGGGACAGGGGTTAGCCAAAAACATTCAGTACTTC
CASSILGQGLAKNIQYF
>TRBV28|-|TRBJ1-5|-
TGTGCCAGCAGCGGACAGTGGAATCAGCCCCAGCATTTT
CASSGQWNQPQHF
>TRBV5-1|-|TRBJ1-5|-
TGCGCCAGCAGCTTTACAGGGTTGGAACAGCCCCAGCATTTT
CASSFTGLEQPQHF
>TRBV9|-|TRBJ2-1|TRBD2
TGTGCCAGCAGCTATAGGGCTGCGGGAGTAGACAATGAGCAGTTCTTC
CASSYRAAGVDNEQFF
>TRBV14|few|TRBJ2-7|TRBD1
TGTGCCAGCAGATCAGACAGGGAGAAATCGGACGAGCAGTACTTC
CASRSDREKSDEQYF
>TRBV3-1/TRBV3-2|-|TRBJ1-2|TRBD1
TGTGCCAGCAGCCAAGTGGCAGGGGGCCGCTATGGCTACACCTTC
CASSQVAGGRYGYTF
>TRBV28|-|TRBJ1-2|-
TGTGCCAGCCGGTCTAACTATGGCTACACCTTC
CASRSNYGYTF
>TRBV7-2|-|TRBJ1-1|-
TGTGCCAGCAGCAAACAGGGTGGAGACATGAACACTGAAGCTTTCTTT
CASSKQGGDMNTEAFF
>TRBV11-2|once|TRBJ2-7|-
TGTGCCAGCAGCGGACAAACCTACGAGCAGTACTTC
CASSGQTYEQYF
>TRBV28|-|TRBJ2-7|-
TGTGCCAGCAGCAGAGGCCCGGATTCCTACGAGCAGTACTTC
CASSRGPDSYEQYF
>TRBV28|few|TRBJ1-1|TRBD1
TGTGCCAGCAGCGACAGGGCGGGGTCCACTGAAGCTTTCTTT
CASSDRAGSTEAFF
>TRBV7-3|-|TRBJ2-2|-
TGTGCCAGCAGACCAAGTGATGGGAGGAAATTGTCCGGGGAGCTGTTTTTT
CASRPSDGRKLSGELFF